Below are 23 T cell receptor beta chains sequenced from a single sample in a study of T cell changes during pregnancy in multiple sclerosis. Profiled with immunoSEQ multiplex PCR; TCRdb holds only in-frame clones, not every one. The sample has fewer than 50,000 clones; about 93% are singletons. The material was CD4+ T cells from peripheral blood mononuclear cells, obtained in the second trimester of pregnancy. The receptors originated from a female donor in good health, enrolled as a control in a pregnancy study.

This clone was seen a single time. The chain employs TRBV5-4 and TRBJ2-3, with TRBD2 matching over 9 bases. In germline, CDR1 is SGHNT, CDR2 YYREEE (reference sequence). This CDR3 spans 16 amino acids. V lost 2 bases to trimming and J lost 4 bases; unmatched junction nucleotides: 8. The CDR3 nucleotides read TGTGCCAGCAGCTTAAGGCGGGGGGGCCCATCAGATACGCAGTATTTT. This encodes CASSLRRGGPSDTQYF.

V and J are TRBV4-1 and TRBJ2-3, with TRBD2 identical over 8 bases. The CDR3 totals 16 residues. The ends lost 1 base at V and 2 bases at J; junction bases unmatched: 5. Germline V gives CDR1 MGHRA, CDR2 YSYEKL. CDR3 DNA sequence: TGCGCCAGCAGCCAAGCAGCGGGGGCCCCCACAGATACGCAGTATTTT. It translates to CASSQAAGAPTDTQYF.

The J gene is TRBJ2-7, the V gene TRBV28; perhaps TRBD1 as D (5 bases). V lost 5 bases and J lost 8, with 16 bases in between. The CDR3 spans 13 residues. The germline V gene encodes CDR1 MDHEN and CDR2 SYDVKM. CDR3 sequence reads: CASSPQGAFKQYF. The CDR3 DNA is TGTGCCAGCAGTCCTCAAGGGGCTTTTAAGCAGTACTTC.

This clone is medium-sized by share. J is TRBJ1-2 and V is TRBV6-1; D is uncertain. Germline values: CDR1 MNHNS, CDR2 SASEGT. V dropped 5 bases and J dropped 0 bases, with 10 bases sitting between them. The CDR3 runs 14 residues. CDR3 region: CASSPWGANYGYTF. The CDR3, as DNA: TGTGCCAGCAGTCCCTGGGGAGCTAACTATGGCTACACCTTC.

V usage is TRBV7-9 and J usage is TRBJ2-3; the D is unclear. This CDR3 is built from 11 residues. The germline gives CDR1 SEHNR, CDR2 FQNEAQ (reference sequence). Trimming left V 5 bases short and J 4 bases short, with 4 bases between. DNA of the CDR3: TGTGCCAGCAGCCTCTCAGATACGCAGTATTTT. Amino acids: CASSLSDTQYF.

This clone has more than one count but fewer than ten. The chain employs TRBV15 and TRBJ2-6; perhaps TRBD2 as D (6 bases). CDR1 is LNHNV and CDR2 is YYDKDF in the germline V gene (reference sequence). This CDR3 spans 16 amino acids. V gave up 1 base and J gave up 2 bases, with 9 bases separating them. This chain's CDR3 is CATSRGGGAGANVLTF. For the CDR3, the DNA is TGTGCCACCAGCAGAGGGGGAGGTGCTGGGGCCAACGTCCTGACTTTC.

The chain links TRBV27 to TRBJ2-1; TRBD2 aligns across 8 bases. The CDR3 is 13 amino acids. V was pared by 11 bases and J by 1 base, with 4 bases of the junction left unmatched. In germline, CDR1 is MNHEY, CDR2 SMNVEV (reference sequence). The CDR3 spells CAATGGSYNEQFF. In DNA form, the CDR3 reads TGTGCCGCTACGGGGGGGTCCTACAATGAGCAGTTCTTC.

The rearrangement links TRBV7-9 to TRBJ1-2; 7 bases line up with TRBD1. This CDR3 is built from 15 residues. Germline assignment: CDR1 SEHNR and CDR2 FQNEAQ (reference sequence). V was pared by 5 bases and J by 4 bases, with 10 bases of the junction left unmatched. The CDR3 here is CASSGHQGDTYGYTF. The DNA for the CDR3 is TGTGCCAGCAGCGGTCACCAGGGGGATACCTATGGCTACACCTTC.

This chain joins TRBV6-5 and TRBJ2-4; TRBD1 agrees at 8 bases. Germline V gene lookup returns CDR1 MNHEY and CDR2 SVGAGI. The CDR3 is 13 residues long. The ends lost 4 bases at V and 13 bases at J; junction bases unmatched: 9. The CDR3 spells CASSSNRGVGQYF. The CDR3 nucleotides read TGTGCCAGCAGTTCAAACAGGGGGGTTGGCCAGTACTTC.

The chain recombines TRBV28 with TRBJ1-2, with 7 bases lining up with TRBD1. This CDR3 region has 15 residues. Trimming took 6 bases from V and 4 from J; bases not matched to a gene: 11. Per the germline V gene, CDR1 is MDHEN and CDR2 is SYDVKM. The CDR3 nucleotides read TGTGCCAGCAGAACCGGACAGGCCCGACTCTATGGCTACACCTTC. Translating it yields CASRTGQARLYGYTF.

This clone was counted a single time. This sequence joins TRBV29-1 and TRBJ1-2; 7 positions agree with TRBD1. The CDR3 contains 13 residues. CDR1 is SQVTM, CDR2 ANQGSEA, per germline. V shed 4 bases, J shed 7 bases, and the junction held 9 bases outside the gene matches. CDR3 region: CSVGDRGPGGYTF. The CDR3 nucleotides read TGCAGCGTTGGTGATAGGGGGCCGGGTGGCTACACCTTC.

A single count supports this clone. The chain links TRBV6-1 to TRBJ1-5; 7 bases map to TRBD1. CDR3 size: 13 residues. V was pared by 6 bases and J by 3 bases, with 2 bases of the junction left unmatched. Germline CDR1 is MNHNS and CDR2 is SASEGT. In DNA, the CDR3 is TGTGCCAGCAGCACAGGGGTCAATCAGCCCCAGCATTTT. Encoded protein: CASSTGVNQPQHF.

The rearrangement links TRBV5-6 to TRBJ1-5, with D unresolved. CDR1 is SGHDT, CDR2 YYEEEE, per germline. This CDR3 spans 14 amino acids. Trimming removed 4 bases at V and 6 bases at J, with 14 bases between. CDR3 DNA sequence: TGTGCCAGCAGCCATGCTAAAGAGCGTCAGCCCCAGCATTTT. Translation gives CASSHAKERQPQHF.

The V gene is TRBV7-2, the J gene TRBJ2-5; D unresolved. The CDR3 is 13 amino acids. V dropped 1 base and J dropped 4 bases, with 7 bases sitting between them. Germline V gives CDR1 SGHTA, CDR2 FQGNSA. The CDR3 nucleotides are TGTGCCAGCAGCTTAGAGCCAACAGAGACCCAGTACTTC. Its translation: CASSLEPTETQYF.

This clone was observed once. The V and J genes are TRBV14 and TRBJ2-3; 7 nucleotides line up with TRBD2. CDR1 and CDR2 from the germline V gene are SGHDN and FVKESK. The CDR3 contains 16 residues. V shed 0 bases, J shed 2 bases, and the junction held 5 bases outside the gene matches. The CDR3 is CASSQDRGGNTDTQYF. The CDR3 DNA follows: TGTGCCAGCAGCCAAGATCGCGGGGGAAACACAGATACGCAGTATTTT.

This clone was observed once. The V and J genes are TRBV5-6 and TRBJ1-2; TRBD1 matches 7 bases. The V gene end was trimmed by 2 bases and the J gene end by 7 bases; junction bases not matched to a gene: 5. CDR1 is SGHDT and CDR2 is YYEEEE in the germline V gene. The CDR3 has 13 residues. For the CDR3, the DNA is TGTGCCAGCAGCTTCACGAGGACAGGTGGCTACACCTTC. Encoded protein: CASSFTRTGGYTF.

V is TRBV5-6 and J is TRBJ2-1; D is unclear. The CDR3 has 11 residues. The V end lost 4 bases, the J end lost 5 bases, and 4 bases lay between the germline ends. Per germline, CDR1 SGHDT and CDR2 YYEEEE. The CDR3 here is CASSLDNEQFF. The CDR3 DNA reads TGTGCCAGCAGCCTCGACAATGAGCAGTTCTTC.

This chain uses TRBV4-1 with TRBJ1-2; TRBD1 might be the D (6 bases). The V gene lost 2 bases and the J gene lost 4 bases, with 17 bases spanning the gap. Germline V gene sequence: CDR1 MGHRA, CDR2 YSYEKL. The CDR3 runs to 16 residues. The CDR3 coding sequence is TGCGCCAGCAGCCAACCTATACAGGGACGTTCCTATGGCTACACCTTC. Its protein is CASSQPIQGRSYGYTF.

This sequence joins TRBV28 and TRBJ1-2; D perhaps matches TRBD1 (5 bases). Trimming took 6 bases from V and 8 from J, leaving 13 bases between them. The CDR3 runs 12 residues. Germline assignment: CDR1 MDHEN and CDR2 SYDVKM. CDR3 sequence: CASRQGLEGYTF. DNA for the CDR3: TGTGCCAGCAGGCAGGGTCTAGAGGGCTACACCTTC.

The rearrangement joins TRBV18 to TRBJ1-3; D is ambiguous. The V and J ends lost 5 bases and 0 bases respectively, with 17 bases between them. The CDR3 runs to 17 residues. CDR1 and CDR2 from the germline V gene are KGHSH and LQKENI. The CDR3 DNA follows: TGTGCCAGCTCAGGAGACCACACCTCGCACTCTGGAAACACCATATATTTT. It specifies CASSGDHTSHSGNTIYF.

The CDR3 here is CASRPSPTYNSPLHF. Here the CDR3 DNA reads TGCGCCAGCAGGCCTAGCCCGACGTATAATTCACCCCTCCACTTT. The chain carries TRBV5-1 and TRBJ1-6, with unresolved D. V lost 5 bases and J lost 4, with 13 bases in between. Germline V gene lookup returns CDR1 SGHRS and CDR2 YFSETQ. The CDR3 spans 15 residues.

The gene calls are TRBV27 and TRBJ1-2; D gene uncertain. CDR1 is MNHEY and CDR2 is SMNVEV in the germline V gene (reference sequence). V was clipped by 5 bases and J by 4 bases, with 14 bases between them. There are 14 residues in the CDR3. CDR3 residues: CASSPAKRGYGYTF. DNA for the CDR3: TGTGCCAGCAGTCCTGCTAAGCGCGGCTATGGCTACACCTTC.

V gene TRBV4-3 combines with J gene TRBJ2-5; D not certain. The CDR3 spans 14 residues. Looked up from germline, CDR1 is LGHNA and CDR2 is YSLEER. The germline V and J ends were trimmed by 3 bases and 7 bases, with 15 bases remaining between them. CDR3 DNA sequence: TGCGCCAGCAGCCAGAACCTAGAGGTCGGGACCCAGTACTTC. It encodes CASSQNLEVGTQYF.